This is a list of T cell receptor beta chains from one sample in a study of Graves' ophthalmopathy and Graves' hyperthyroidism. TCRdb reprocessed the multiplex PCR reads with MiXCR, giving one entry per CDR3 protein. The sample records 350,000 to 400,000 distinct CDR3 sequences, around 17% being singletons. The material sequenced was peripheral blood. All receptors come from a woman aged 18-29 years with Graves' ophthalmopathy. The CDR3 runs from the conserved cysteine through the conserved F or W. D genes are given only for firm matches. Not every row has a clone size; where given, it reads once, few, many or a size class.

cdr3_aa: CASSERRVGGFRETQYF; cdr3_nt: TGTGCCAGCAGTGAACGACGTGTAGGGGGTTTTCGGGAGACCCAGTACTTC; cdr3_length: 17; clone_size: NA; v_call: TRBV6-1; j_call: TRBJ2-5; d_call: NA
cdr3_aa: CASSHFRDAYEQYF; cdr3_nt: TGTGCCAGCAGCCACTTCCGGGATGCCTACGAGCAGTACTTC; cdr3_length: 14; clone_size: NA; v_call: TRBV3-1; j_call: TRBJ2-7; d_call: NA
cdr3_aa: CASSSQGEETQYF; cdr3_nt: TGTGCCAGCAGTTCACAGGGGGAAGAGACCCAGTACTTC; cdr3_length: 13; clone_size: many; v_call: TRBV6-2/TRBV6-3; j_call: TRBJ2-5; d_call: TRBD1
cdr3_aa: CASSYAPNTEAFF; cdr3_nt: TGTGCCAGCAGTTACGCACCGAACACTGAAGCTTTCTTT; cdr3_length: 13; clone_size: many; v_call: TRBV6-5; j_call: TRBJ1-1; d_call: NA
cdr3_aa: CASSPGGASNQPQHF; cdr3_nt: TGTGCCAGCTCACCGGGGGGAGCCAGCAATCAGCCCCAGCATTTT; cdr3_length: 15; clone_size: many; v_call: TRBV18; j_call: TRBJ1-5; d_call: NA
cdr3_aa: CAWSIRDRVLNSPLHF; cdr3_nt: TGTGCCTGGAGTATCCGAGACAGGGTTCTTAATTCACCCCTCCACTTT; cdr3_length: 16; clone_size: many; v_call: TRBV30; j_call: TRBJ1-6; d_call: TRBD1
cdr3_aa: CSARPPSGRVTGELFF; cdr3_nt: TGCAGTGCTAGACCACCCAGCGGGAGGGTTACCGGGGAGCTGTTTTTT; cdr3_length: 16; clone_size: many; v_call: TRBV20-1; j_call: TRBJ2-2; d_call: TRBD2
cdr3_aa: CASSPRLRGAYRGELFF; cdr3_nt: TGTGCCAGCAGCCCACGACTCAGGGGCGCCTACAGGGGGGAGCTGTTTTTT; cdr3_length: 17; clone_size: many; v_call: TRBV27; j_call: TRBJ2-2; d_call: NA
cdr3_aa: CASSELDRGDFYTF; cdr3_nt: TGTGCCAGCAGTGAACTAGACCGTGGGGATTTTTACACCTTC; cdr3_length: 14; clone_size: many; v_call: TRBV25-1; j_call: TRBJ1-2; d_call: NA
cdr3_aa: CASRSGGFKNTEAFF; cdr3_nt: TGTGCCAGCCGATCAGGGGGCTTCAAGAACACTGAAGCTTTCTTT; cdr3_length: 15; clone_size: many; v_call: TRBV2; j_call: TRBJ1-1; d_call: TRBD1
cdr3_aa: CASSLAASPHNEQYF; cdr3_nt: TGTGCCAGCAGCTTAGCGGCAAGTCCCCATAACGAGCAGTACTTC; cdr3_length: 15; clone_size: many; v_call: TRBV7-8; j_call: TRBJ2-7; d_call: NA
cdr3_aa: CASSLPIPSYEQYF; cdr3_nt: TGTGCCAGCAGCCTTCCCATACCCTCCTACGAGCAGTACTTC; cdr3_length: 14; clone_size: many; v_call: TRBV7-2; j_call: TRBJ2-7; d_call: NA
cdr3_aa: CATSDLSRTGTYEQYF; cdr3_nt: TGTGCCACCAGTGATTTGAGTCGGACAGGGACCTACGAGCAGTACTTC; cdr3_length: 16; clone_size: many; v_call: TRBV24-1; j_call: TRBJ2-7; d_call: TRBD1
cdr3_aa: CASSPNRDPSSEAFF; cdr3_nt: TGTGCCAGCTCACCAAACAGGGATCCGTCCTCTGAAGCTTTCTTT; cdr3_length: 15; clone_size: many; v_call: TRBV18; j_call: TRBJ1-1; d_call: NA
cdr3_aa: CSAATFRDRGGGSNQPQHF; cdr3_nt: TGCAGTGCAGCAACATTCCGGGACAGGGGCGGTGGGAGCAATCAGCCCCAGCATTTT; cdr3_length: 19; clone_size: many; v_call: TRBV20-1; j_call: TRBJ1-5; d_call: TRBD1
cdr3_aa: CASRIQDINNSPLHF; cdr3_nt: TGTGCCAGTAGGATCCAGGACATAAATAATTCACCCCTCCACTTT; cdr3_length: 15; clone_size: NA; v_call: TRBV19; j_call: TRBJ1-6; d_call: NA
cdr3_aa: CASSYSPGFGNTIYF; cdr3_nt: TGTGCCAGCAGTTACTCGCCCGGGTTTGGAAACACCATATATTTT; cdr3_length: 15; clone_size: many; v_call: TRBV6-5; j_call: TRBJ1-3; d_call: NA
cdr3_aa: CASSQGVNQPQHF; cdr3_nt: TGTGCCAGCAGCCAAGGCGTCAATCAGCCCCAGCATTTT; cdr3_length: 13; clone_size: many; v_call: TRBV4-2; j_call: TRBJ1-5; d_call: NA
cdr3_aa: CASSPRTDFNYGYTF; cdr3_nt: TGTGCCAGCAGCCCGAGGACAGACTTTAACTATGGCTACACCTTC; cdr3_length: 15; clone_size: NA; v_call: TRBV11-2; j_call: TRBJ1-2; d_call: NA
cdr3_aa: CASTLDKDYGYTF; cdr3_nt: TGTGCCAGCACCTTGGACAAGGACTATGGCTACACCTTC; cdr3_length: 13; clone_size: many; v_call: TRBV28; j_call: TRBJ1-2; d_call: NA
cdr3_aa: CASSLEQGEDEQYF; cdr3_nt: TGTGCCAGCAGCTTAGAACAGGGCGAAGACGAGCAGTACTTC; cdr3_length: 14; clone_size: NA; v_call: TRBV7-6; j_call: TRBJ2-7; d_call: NA
cdr3_aa: CASRGTGNTEAFF; cdr3_nt: TGTGCCAGCAGGGGGACAGGGAACACTGAAGCTTTCTTT; cdr3_length: 13; clone_size: many; v_call: TRBV6-6; j_call: TRBJ1-1; d_call: TRBD1
cdr3_aa: CSASGTGNPYEQYF; cdr3_nt: TGCAGTGCTAGTGGGACAGGGAACCCCTACGAGCAGTACTTC; cdr3_length: 14; clone_size: many; v_call: TRBV20-1; j_call: TRBJ2-7; d_call: TRBD1
cdr3_aa: CSVDGVLGEAFF; cdr3_nt: TGCAGCGTTGATGGGGTTTTAGGTGAAGCTTTCTTT; cdr3_length: 12; clone_size: many; v_call: TRBV29-1; j_call: TRBJ1-1; d_call: NA
cdr3_aa: CASSLVIGSYEQYF; cdr3_nt: TGTGCCAGCAGCTTAGTGATCGGCTCCTACGAGCAGTACTTC; cdr3_length: 14; clone_size: many; v_call: TRBV7-2; j_call: TRBJ2-7; d_call: NA
cdr3_aa: CASSLTPAGGVDTIYF; cdr3_nt: TGTGCCAGCAGCTTAACCCCGGCGGGGGGAGTGGACACCATATATTTT; cdr3_length: 16; clone_size: NA; v_call: TRBV6-2/TRBV6-3; j_call: TRBJ1-3; d_call: NA
cdr3_aa: CASSLRRGEGTEAFF; cdr3_nt: TGTGCCAGCAGTCTACGTAGGGGAGAGGGCACTGAAGCTTTCTTT; cdr3_length: 15; clone_size: many; v_call: TRBV27; j_call: TRBJ1-1; d_call: NA